This T cell receptor (beta chain) came from a study of T cells of healthy individuals. TCRdb passed the 5' RACE reads through MiXCR, listing each CDR3 protein once. The data contain some 100,000 distinct CDR3 sequences, approximately 16% of them singletons. The CDR3 spans 19 residues. After removal of 3 bases from V and 0 bases from J, the junction contained 5 bases not matched to a gene. Germline CDR1 reads SGHVS; CDR2 reads FQNEAQ. This sequence originates from a human donor in good health. V usage is TRBV7-8 and J usage is TRBJ2-1; TRBD2 aligns across 16 bases. The CDR3 DNA reads as TGTGCCAGCAGCTTGGGACTAGCGGGAGGGCCTAGCTCCTACAATGAGCAGTTCTTC. Amino acids: CASSLGLAGGPSSYNEQFF.